These T cell receptor beta chains were read from a single sample in a study of cytomegalovirus exposure and HLA in healthy donors. Measured with immunoSEQ multiplex PCR; TCRdb has only the in-frame clones, and not every one. The sample records under 200,000 clones, 65% to 80% being singletons. Sequencing was carried out using PBMCs. These receptors were taken from a woman aged 40 to 49 in good health and CMV-seropositive. Both conserved end residues are part of each CDR3.

j_call v_call cdr3_aa
TRBJ1-6 TRBV9 CASRYGDNSPLHF
TRBJ2-7 TRBV6-5 CASSPAPGTYEQYF
TRBJ2-7 TRBV28 CASTPPGEGSYEQYF
TRBJ2-1 TRBV4-3 CASSHGPGTGINEQFF
TRBJ1-1 TRBV5-1 CASSATGTMTDTEAFF
TRBJ1-5 TRBV7-9 CASSSGQGAQPQHF
TRBJ1-1 TRBV5-1 CASSYQGDSLNTEAFF
TRBJ2-3 TRBV13 CASSLGLAGEITDTQYF
TRBJ2-2 TRBV5-8 CASSDTGGASTGELFF
TRBJ2-3 TRBV13 CASSLAGSDTQYF
TRBJ1-5 TRBV4-3 CASSPGTANSNQPQHF
TRBJ2-3 TRBV28 CASSRPSGGAGDTQYF
TRBJ2-3 TRBV7-8 CASSLGLAGGGTDTQYF
TRBJ2-2 TRBV5-8 CASSLAGNTGELFF
TRBJ2-7 TRBV5-1 CASSPQGGYEQYF
TRBJ1-3 TRBV7-9 CASSLLTGTGNTIYF
TRBJ2-5 TRBV4-2 CASSQVGTGVYF
TRBJ1-2 TRBV6-6 CASSRETGNGYTF
TRBJ1-2 TRBV19 CASRLPKGGYTF
TRBJ2-7 TRBV19 CASRVRGDGSYEQYF
TRBJ2-7 TRBV4-3 CASSHGTSGGAYEQYF
TRBJ1-1 TRBV30 CASRQVAEAFF
TRBJ1-5 TRBV6-5 CASGSEQGGQPQHF
TRBJ2-6 TRBV30 CACSQGASSGANVLTF
TRBJ2-7 TRBV7-2 CASSLGQRSYEQYF
TRBJ2-1 TRBV7-2 CASSPESGRGAYNEQFF
. TRBV19 CASSTTYEQYF
TRBJ2-7 TRBV7-9 CASSPWASGGTSNF
TRBJ2-5 TRBV5-1 CASSFTGGGHETQYF
TRBJ2-7 TRBV7-2 CASSSSGAGGPDEQYF
TRBJ2-7 TRBV10-3 CAISEGTGGAKQYF
TRBJ1-4 TRBV7-8 CASSQDSPNEKLFF
TRBJ2-7 TRBV4-2 CASSLNRGDYEQYF
TRBJ2-1 TRBV15 CATSRELAGGNEQFF
TRBJ2-5 TRBV29-1 CSALDIKQETQYF
TRBJ1-2 TRBV18 CASSQGTQPNYGYTF
TRBJ1-4 TRBV5-5 CASSYSGGEFGKLFF
TRBJ1-6 TRBV18 CASSLGTANSPLHF
TRBJ2-1 TRBV7-2 CASSLTSGYNEQFF
TRBJ1-2 TRBV5-4 CASSKGQGEDGYTF
TRBJ2-3 TRBV11-2 CASSLRTTTTDTQYF
TRBJ1-5 TRBV19 CASSLRQGSNQPQHF
TRBJ1-6 TRBV25-1 CASSEGPGDASPLHF
TRBJ1-5 TRBV30 CAWSQQGGTQPQHF
TRBJ2-7 TRBV30 CAWARDSYEQYF
TRBJ2-1 TRBV4-1 CASSPRDRAQYNEQFF
TRBJ2-7 TRBV6-5 CASSYSGVRSYEQYF
TRBJ1-5 TRBV5-4 CASSSGQPNQPQHF
TRBJ1-1 TRBV4-1 CASSYSGQGSEAFF
TRBJ2-2 TRBV5-6 CASSLLAGYSGELFF
TRBJ1-3 TRBV9 CASSPSAGAGNTIYF
TRBJ1-3 TRBV9 CASTPGTGAGGNTIYF
TRBJ1-2 TRBV10-3 CAISAGDGSYGYTF
TRBJ2-6 TRBV28 CASSFYGSGANVLTF